This T cell receptor (beta chain) was documented in a study of STAT5B mutations in CD4+ large granular lymphocyte leukemia. Study background: The CDR3 'QG' motif was associated with a particular HLA allele among healthy donors.

Broader study findings: Without putative leukemic clones, patient CD4-sorted repertoires remained more clonal than healthy CD4+ repertoires. Without HLA matching, higher CD4+ than CD8+ T-LGLL clonality could reflect small sample size.

About this clone: Its target is not known.

The CDR3 has 17 amino acids. Germline V gene lookup returns CDR1 LNHDA and CDR2 SQIVND (reference sequence). Trimming cost V 1 base and J 3 bases; bases outside gene matches: 11. Per the study methods: The detection floor for productive clonotype frequency was 2.59 x 10-5. Libraries were prepared by immunoSEQ multiplex PCR; TCRdb keeps only in-frame clonotypes and omits some of them. Clone size and the V and J calls come from that table; the DNA yielded D and trimming. In the table there are about 37,000 clones, approximately 67% of which are singletons. The specimen sequenced was CD4+ T cells from blood buffy coats. The TCR was taken from a human donor in good health. The rearrangement joins TRBV19 to TRBJ1-2, with 7 bases lining up with TRBD1. The CDR3 protein is CASSIAGGQAAYYGYTF. As DNA, the CDR3 is TGTGCCAGTAGTATAGCAGGCGGACAGGCCGCTTACTATGGCTACACCTTC.